This note documents a single T cell receptor beta chain sequence. What it binds is not known. The read terminates 3 residues ahead of where the CDR3 ends, so the germline J gene completes it. The sample is drawn from a study of T cell clonality in common variable immunodeficiency. Per germline, CDR1 SGHRS and CDR2 YFSETQ. V was clipped by 2 bases and J by 5 bases, with 10 bases between them. The CDR3 runs 13 residues. Study-wide results and caveats: In common variable immunodeficiency, TCR beta chains reportedly carried fewer deletions and N-nucleotide insertions.

Assay: immunoSEQ multiplex PCR; the TCRdb copy retains only in-frame clones and omits some. The sample offers about 15,000 clones and no singletons, the top ten holding 10% to 15%. V usage is TRBV5-1 and J usage is TRBJ1-1; weak D call: TRBD1 (5 bases). The TCR originated in a human donor with common variable immunodeficiency. Sequencing was done on a sample of peripheral blood mononuclear cells. CDR3 amino acids: CASSFSRETEAFF. CDR3 bases read: TGCGCCAGCAGCTTCAGCAGGGAAACTGAA.